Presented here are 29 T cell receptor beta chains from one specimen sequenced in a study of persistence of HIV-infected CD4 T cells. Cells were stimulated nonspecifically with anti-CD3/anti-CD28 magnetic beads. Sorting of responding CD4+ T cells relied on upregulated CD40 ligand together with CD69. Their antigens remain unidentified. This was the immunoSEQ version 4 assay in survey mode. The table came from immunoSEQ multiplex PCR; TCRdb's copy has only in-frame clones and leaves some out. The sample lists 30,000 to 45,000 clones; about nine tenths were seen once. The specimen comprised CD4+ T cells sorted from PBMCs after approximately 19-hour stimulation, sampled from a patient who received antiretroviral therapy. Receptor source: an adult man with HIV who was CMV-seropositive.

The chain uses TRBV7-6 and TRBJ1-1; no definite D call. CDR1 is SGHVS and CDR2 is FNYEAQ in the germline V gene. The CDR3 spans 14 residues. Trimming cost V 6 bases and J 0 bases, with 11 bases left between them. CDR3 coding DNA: TGTGCCAGCAGTTACGGTGGTGTGAACACTGAAGCTTTCTTT. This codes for CASSYGGVNTEAFF.

CDR3 protein: CASSLVGGAGYGYTF. CDR3 coding DNA: TGTGCCAGCAGTTTAGTGGGGGGCGCAGGGTATGGCTACACCTTC. The chain employs TRBV27 and TRBJ1-2; possible D gene TRBD1, 6 bases. V was cut by 2 bases and J by 5 bases, with 15 bases left in between. The CDR3 covers 15 residues. Germline assignment: CDR1 MNHEY and CDR2 SMNVEV (reference sequence).

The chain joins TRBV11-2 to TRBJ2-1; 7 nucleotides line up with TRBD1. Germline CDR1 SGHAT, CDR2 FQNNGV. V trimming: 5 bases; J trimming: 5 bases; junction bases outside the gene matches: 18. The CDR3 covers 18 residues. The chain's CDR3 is CASSRPFGRTGGHNEQFF. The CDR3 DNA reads TGTGCCAGCAGCCGCCCCTTTGGTCGGACAGGCGGTCACAATGAGCAGTTCTTC.

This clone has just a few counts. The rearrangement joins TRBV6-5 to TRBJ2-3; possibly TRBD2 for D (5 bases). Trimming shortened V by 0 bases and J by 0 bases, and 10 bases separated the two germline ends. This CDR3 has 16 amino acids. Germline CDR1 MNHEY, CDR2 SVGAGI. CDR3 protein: CASSYSAESSTDTQYF. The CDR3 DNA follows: TGTGCCAGCAGTTACTCAGCGGAGTCTAGCACAGATACGCAGTATTTT.

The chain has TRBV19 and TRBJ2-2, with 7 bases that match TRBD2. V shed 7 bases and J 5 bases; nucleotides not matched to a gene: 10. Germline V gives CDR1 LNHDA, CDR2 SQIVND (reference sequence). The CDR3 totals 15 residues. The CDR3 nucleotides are TGTGCCAGTATGGGACGAGGTAGCGGGACCGGGGAGCTGTTTTTT. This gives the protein CASMGRGSGTGELFF.

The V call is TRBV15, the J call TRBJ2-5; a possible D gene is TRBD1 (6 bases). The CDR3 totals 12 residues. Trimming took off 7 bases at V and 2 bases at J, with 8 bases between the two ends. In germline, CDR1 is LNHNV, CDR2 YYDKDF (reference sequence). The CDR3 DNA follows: TGTGCCACCACCAGGGGTCAAGAGACCCAGTACTTC. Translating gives CATTRGQETQYF. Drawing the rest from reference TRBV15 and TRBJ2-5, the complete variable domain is DAMVIQNPRYQVTQFGKPVTLSCSQTLNHNVMYWYQQKSSQAPKLLFHYYDKDFNNEADTPDNFQSRRPNTSFCFLDIRSPGLGDTAMYLCATTRGQETQYFGPGTRLLVL.

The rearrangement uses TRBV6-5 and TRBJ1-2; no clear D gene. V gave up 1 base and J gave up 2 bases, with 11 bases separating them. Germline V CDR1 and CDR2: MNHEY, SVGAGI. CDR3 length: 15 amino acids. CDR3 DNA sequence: TGTGCCAGCAGTTACTATGACTCGGGCAACTATGGCTACACCTTC. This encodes CASSYYDSGNYGYTF.

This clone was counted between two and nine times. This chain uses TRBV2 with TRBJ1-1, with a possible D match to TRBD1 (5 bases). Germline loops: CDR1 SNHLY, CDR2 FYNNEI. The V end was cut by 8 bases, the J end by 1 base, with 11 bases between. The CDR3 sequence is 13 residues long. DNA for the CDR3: TGTGCCAGCGGGACGGTAGCGAACACTGAAGCTTTCTTT. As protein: CASGTVANTEAFF.

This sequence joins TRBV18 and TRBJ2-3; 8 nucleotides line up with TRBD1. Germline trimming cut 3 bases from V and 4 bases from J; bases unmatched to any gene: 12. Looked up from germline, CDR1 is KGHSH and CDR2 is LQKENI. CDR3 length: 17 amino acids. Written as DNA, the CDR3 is TGTGCCAGCTCACCCAGAGACAGGGGACAGTTGGCAGATACGCAGTATTTT. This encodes CASSPRDRGQLADTQYF.

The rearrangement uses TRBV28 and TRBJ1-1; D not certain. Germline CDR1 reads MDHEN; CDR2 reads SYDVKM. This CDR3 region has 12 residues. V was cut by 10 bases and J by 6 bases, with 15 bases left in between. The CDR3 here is CAIRRLVSEAFF. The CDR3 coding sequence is TGTGCCATCCGACGATTGGTCTCTGAAGCTTTCTTT.

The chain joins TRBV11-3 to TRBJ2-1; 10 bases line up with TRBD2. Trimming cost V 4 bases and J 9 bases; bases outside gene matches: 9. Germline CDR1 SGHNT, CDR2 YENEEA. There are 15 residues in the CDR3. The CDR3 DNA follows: TGTGCCAGCAGCTCGAGCGGGAGGGGGGCTAGTGAGCAGTTCTTC. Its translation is CASSSSGRGASEQFF.

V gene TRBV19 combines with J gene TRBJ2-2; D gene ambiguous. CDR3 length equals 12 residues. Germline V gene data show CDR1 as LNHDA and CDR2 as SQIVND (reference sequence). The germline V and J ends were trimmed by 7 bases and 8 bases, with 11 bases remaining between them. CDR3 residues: CASTHSRGELFF. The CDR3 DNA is TGTGCCAGTACCCACAGCCGAGGGGAGCTGTTTTTT.

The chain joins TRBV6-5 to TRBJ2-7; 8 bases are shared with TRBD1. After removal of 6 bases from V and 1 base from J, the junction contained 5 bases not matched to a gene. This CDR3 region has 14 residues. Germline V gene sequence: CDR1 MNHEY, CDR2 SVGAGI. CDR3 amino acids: CASRHRDRSYEQYF. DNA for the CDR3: TGTGCCAGCAGACATAGGGACAGGTCCTACGAGCAGTACTTC.

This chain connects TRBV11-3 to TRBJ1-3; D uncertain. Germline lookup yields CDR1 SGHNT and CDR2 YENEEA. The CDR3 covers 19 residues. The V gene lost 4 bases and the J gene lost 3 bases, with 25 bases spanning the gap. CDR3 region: CASSCESGGEPLLGNTIYF. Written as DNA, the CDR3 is TGTGCCAGCAGCTGTGAATCCGGAGGCGAGCCCCTTCTTGGAAACACCATATATTTT.

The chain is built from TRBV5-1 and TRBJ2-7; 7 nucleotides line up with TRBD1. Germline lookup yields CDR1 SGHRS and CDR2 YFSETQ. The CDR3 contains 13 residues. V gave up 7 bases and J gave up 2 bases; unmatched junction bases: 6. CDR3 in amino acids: CASRRDSTYEQYF. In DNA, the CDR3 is TGCGCCAGCCGACGGGACAGTACCTACGAGCAGTACTTC.

The CDR3 region has the DNA TGTGCCTGGAGCCCACGAGGGGATGGCTACACCTTC. Encoded protein: CAWSPRGDGYTF. J is TRBJ1-2 and V is TRBV30; TRBD1 is a possible D gene (5 bases). Trimming removed 3 bases from V and 6 bases from J, with 11 bases in between. CDR1 is GTSNPN, CDR2 SVGIG, per germline (reference sequence). This CDR3 has 12 amino acids.

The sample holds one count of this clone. The CDR3 is CASSLTWTRRTGELFF. The CDR3 nucleotides are TGTGCCAGCAGTTTAACTTGGACTAGGCGCACCGGGGAGCTGTTTTTT. This chain uses TRBV27 with TRBJ2-2, with 7 bases identical to TRBD2. The CDR3 is 16 amino acids. The V and J ends lost 2 bases and 4 bases, in that order; junction bases with no gene match: 7. Germline CDR1 is MNHEY and CDR2 is SMNVEV (reference sequence).

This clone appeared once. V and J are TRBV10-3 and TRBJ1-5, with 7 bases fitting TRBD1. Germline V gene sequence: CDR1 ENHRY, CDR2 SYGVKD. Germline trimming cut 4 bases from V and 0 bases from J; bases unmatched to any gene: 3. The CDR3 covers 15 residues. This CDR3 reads CAISVTGDSNQPQHF. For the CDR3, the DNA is TGTGCCATCAGTGTTACAGGGGATAGCAATCAGCCCCAGCATTTT.

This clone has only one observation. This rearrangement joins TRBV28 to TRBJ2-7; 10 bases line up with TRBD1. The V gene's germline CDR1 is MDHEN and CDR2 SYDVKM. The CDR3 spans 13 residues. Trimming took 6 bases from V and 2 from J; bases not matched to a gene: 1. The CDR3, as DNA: TGTGCCAGCAGGGGACAGGGGCCCTACGAGCAGTACTTC. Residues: CASRGQGPYEQYF.

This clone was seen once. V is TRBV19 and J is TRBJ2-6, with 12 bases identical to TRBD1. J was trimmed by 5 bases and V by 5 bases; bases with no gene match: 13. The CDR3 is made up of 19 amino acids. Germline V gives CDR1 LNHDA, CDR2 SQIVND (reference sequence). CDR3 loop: CASSALPGQGAPRANVLTF. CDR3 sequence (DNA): TGTGCCAGTAGTGCCTTACCGGGACAGGGGGCTCCGAGGGCCAACGTCCTGACTTTC.

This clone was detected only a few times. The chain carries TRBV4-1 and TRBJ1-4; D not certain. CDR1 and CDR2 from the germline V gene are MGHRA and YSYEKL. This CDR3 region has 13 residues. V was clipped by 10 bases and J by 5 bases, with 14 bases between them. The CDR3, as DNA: TGCGCCACCCGGAGGGCTTTCAATGAAAAACTGTTTTTT. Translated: CATRRAFNEKLFF.

The CDR3 DNA reads as TGTGCCAGCAGCCGGGACTACCCGGCCACTGAGCAGTTCTTC. It yields the protein CASSRDYPATEQFF. This chain joins TRBV25-1 and TRBJ2-1; 7 bases match TRBD2. The CDR3 has 14 residues. Per the germline V gene, CDR1 is MGHDK and CDR2 is SYGVNS. V dropped 6 bases and J dropped 9; count of bases not matched to a gene: 11.

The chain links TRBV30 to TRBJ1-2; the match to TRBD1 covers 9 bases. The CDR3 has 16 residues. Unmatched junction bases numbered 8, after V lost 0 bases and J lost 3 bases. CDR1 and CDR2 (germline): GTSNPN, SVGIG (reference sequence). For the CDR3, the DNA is TGTGCCTGGAGTGTCCCGGGACAGGGCTGGGACTATGGCTACACCTTC. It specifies CAWSVPGQGWDYGYTF.

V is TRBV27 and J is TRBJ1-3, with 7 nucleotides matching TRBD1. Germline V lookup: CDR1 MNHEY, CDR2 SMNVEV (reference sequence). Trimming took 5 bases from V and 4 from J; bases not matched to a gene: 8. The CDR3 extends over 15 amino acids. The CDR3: CASSRTTGLGNTIYF. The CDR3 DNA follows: TGTGCCAGCAGTCGGACGACAGGGTTGGGAAACACCATATATTTT.

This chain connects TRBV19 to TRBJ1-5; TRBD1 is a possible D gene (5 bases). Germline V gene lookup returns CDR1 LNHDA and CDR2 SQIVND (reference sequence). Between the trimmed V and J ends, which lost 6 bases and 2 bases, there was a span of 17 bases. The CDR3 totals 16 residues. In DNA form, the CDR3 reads TGTGCCAGTAGAGACAGTCAGGCTTTGGGCAATCAGCCCCAGCATTTT. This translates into CASRDSQALGNQPQHF.

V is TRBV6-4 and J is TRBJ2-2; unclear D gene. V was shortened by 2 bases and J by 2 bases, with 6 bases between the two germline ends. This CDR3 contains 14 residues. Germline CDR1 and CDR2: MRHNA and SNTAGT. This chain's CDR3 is CASSDGRNTGELFF. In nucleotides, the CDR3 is TGTGCCAGCAGTGACGGGCGAAACACCGGGGAGCTGTTTTTT.

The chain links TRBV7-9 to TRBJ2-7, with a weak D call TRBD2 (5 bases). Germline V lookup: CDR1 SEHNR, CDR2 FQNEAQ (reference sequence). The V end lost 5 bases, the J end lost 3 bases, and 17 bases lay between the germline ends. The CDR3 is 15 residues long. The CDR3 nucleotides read TGTGCCAGCAGCCCTCGGGGAGCCCCAAACTACGAGCAGTACTTC. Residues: CASSPRGAPNYEQYF.

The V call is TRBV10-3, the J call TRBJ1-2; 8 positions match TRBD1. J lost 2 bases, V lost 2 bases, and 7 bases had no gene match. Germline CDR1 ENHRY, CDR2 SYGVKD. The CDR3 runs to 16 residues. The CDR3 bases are TGTGCCATCAGTGAGGAGCAGGGGGCTAGGAACTATGGCTACACCTTC. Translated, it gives CAISEEQGARNYGYTF.

In nucleotides, the CDR3 is TGTGCCTGGAGTGTAGGTCCGCTCCAAGAGACCCAGTACTTC. Translated: CAWSVGPLQETQYF. The J gene is TRBJ2-5, the V gene TRBV30; D is undetermined. V was clipped by 0 bases and J by 1 base, with 9 bases between them. CDR3 length equals 14 residues. Germline values: CDR1 GTSNPN, CDR2 SVGIG (reference sequence). Combining the CDR3 with reference TRBV30 and TRBJ2-5 gives the whole variable domain SQTIHQWPATLVQPVGSPLSLECTVEGTSNPNLYWYRQAAGRGLQLLFYSVGIGQISSEVPQNLSASRPQDRQFILSSKKLLLSDSGFYLCAWSVGPLQETQYFGPGTRLLVL.